One sample yielded the 31 T cell receptor beta chains listed below, sequenced in a study of blood T cell repertoires in COVID-19. This table comes from immunoSEQ multiplex PCR, and its TCRdb copy is limited to in-frame clones, with some not included. This table has around 150,000 clones, roughly 90% appearing once. Sequences were obtained from PBMCs or T cells enriched from blood (not recorded which). These receptors all come from a woman aged 45-65 years who had recovered from COVID-19.

There are a few counts of this clone. The V gene is TRBV6-2 or TRBV6-3, the J gene TRBJ1-1; D might be TRBD1 (6 bases). V lost 6 bases to trimming and J lost 1 base, with 9 bases between them. Germline loops: CDR1 MNHEY, CDR2 SVGEGT. CDR3 length: 13 amino acids. CDR3 residues: CASSLQGNTEAFF. Written as DNA, the CDR3 is TGTGCCAGCAGCCTACAGGGGAACACTGAAGCTTTCTTT.

The chain couples TRBV2 to TRBJ1-4; 10 bases are a match to TRBD1. Trimming at V came to 3 bases and at J to 3 bases, leaving 1 base not matched to a gene. The CDR3 covers 15 residues. The germline gives CDR1 SNHLY, CDR2 FYNNEI. CDR3: CASSDGTGANEKLFF. The CDR3 DNA reads TGTGCCAGCAGTGATGGGACAGGGGCTAATGAAAAACTGTTTTTT.

V usage is TRBV6-1 and J usage is TRBJ2-7; tentative D call: TRBD2 (6 bases). The CDR3 is 13 residues long. V was trimmed by 2 bases and J by 3 bases, leaving 8 bases between them. Per germline, CDR1 MNHNS and CDR2 SASEGT. In DNA, the CDR3 is TGTGCCAGCAGTGAAATAGCGGACTACGAGCAGTACTTC. This codes for CASSEIADYEQYF.

This clone has just one count. V gene TRBV5-6 combines with J gene TRBJ2-7, with D possibly being TRBD1 (6 bases). The CDR3 extends over 12 amino acids. Germline V gives CDR1 SGHDT, CDR2 YYEEEE. V was pared by 5 bases and J by 4 bases, with 10 bases between. CDR3 nucleotides: TGTGCCAGCAGTCCAACAGGGTACGAGCAGTACTTC. This gives the protein CASSPTGYEQYF. Complete variable domain (other parts from reference TRBV5-6 and TRBJ2-7): DAGVTQSPTHLIKTRGQQVTLRCSPKSGHDTVSWYQQALGQGPQFIFQYYEEEERQRGNFPDRFSGHQFPNYSSELNVNALLLGDSALYLCASSPTGYEQYFGPGTRLTVT.

The chain joins TRBV19 to TRBJ2-5; D uncertain. CDR1 is LNHDA and CDR2 is SQIVND in the germline V gene (reference sequence). The CDR3 consists of 12 residues. Between the trimmed V and J ends, which lost 3 bases and 5 bases, there was a span of 7 bases. Here the CDR3 reads CASSIRSETQYF. The CDR3 DNA follows: TGTGCCAGTAGTATTAGATCGGAGACCCAGTACTTC.

This chain links TRBV27 with TRBJ2-3; 7 bases map to TRBD2. Germline-derived CDR1 and CDR2 are MNHEY and SMNVEV (reference sequence). Unmatched junction bases numbered 2, after V lost 5 bases and J lost 9 bases. The length of the CDR3 is 11 residues. The CDR3 bases are TGTGCCAGCAGTCGGGGAGGGACGCAGTATTTT. Residues: CASSRGGTQYF.

This chain links TRBV6-5 with TRBJ1-2; 8 bases agree with TRBD1. CDR3 length: 13 residues. V shed 6 bases, J shed 6 bases, and the junction held 6 bases outside the gene matches. Germline V gene sequence: CDR1 MNHEY, CDR2 SVGAGI. DNA for the CDR3: TGTGCCAGCAGCTTGGACAGGGTGGATGGCTACACCTTC. Its translation: CASSLDRVDGYTF.

The chain carries TRBV5-1 and TRBJ2-7; 8 bases fit TRBD1. This CDR3 is built from 17 residues. Trimming removed 2 bases from V and 5 bases from J; junction bases left unmatched: 15. CDR1 and CDR2 from the germline V gene are SGHRS and YFSETQ. The CDR3 DNA reads as TGCGCCAGCAGCTTATACAGGGGGTCCTCGACCGGGAACGAGCAGTACTTC. This sequence encodes CASSLYRGSSTGNEQYF. The complete variable domain, with remaining parts taken from reference TRBV5-1 and TRBJ2-7, reads KAGVTQTPRYLIKTRGQQVTLSCSPISGHRSVSWYQQTPGQGLQFLFEYFSETQRNKGNFPGRFSGRQFSNSRSEMNVSTLELGDSALYLCASSLYRGSSTGNEQYFGPGTRLTVT.

The J gene is TRBJ1-1, the V gene TRBV18, with TRBD1 matching 8 bases. The CDR3 is 14 amino acids. Trimming cost V 6 bases and J 1 base; bases outside gene matches: 4. In germline, CDR1 is KGHSH, CDR2 LQKENI. In nucleotides, the CDR3 is TGTGCCAGCTCTTTCGGGACAGGGAACACTGAAGCTTTCTTT. This gives the protein CASSFGTGNTEAFF.

The chain couples TRBV29-1 to TRBJ1-3; TRBD1 is a possible D gene (6 bases). In germline, CDR1 is SQVTM, CDR2 ANQGSEA. V was pared by 1 base and J by 0 bases, with 13 bases between. This CDR3 is 16 amino acids long. The CDR3 nucleotides read TGCAGCGTTGAAGTGTGGGCAGGGGTCTCTGGAAACACCATATATTTT. It codes for CSVEVWAGVSGNTIYF.

This chain connects TRBV28 to TRBJ1-5; 9 positions agree with TRBD1. V shed 6 bases and J 2 bases; nucleotides not matched to a gene: 5. This CDR3 is built from 15 residues. CDR1 is MDHEN, CDR2 SYDVKM, per germline. In DNA, the CDR3 is TGTGCCAGCAGCCCCCGGGACAGGGGCAATCAGCCCCAGCATTTT. This encodes CASSPRDRGNQPQHF.

This chain uses TRBV6-2 or TRBV6-3 with TRBJ2-7; D is perhaps TRBD1 (6 bases). Trimming stripped 5 bases from V and 2 bases from J, with 13 bases between. Germline assignment: CDR1 MNHEY and CDR2 SVGEGT. The CDR3 has 14 amino acids. Here the CDR3 DNA reads TGTGCCAGCAGTAAATACGGGACAACCTACGAGCAGTACTTC. Translated: CASSKYGTTYEQYF.

The chain couples TRBV7-3 to TRBJ2-1; 9 bases match TRBD2. This CDR3 comprises 16 residues. Germline-derived CDR1 and CDR2 are SGHTA and FQGTGA. J was trimmed by 4 bases and V by 5 bases; bases with no gene match: 9. This CDR3 reads CASSPIAGALYNEQFF. In DNA form, the CDR3 reads TGTGCCAGCAGCCCGATAGCGGGGGCCTTATACAATGAGCAGTTCTTC.

This chain links TRBV5-4 with TRBJ1-2, with D possibly being TRBD1 (6 bases). The length of the CDR3 is 13 residues. V lost 6 bases to trimming and J lost 7 bases, with 16 bases between them. Germline V gene data show CDR1 as SGHNT and CDR2 as YYREEE (reference sequence). In DNA form, the CDR3 reads TGTGCCAGCAACCCCTCGCAGGGGAGTGGCTACACCTTC. Translating gives CASNPSQGSGYTF.

The chain recombines TRBV19 with TRBJ2-1; TRBD1 aligns across 8 bases. The CDR3 totals 14 residues. V gave up 3 bases and J gave up 10 bases; unmatched junction bases: 8. Per the germline V gene, CDR1 is LNHDA and CDR2 is SQIVND (reference sequence). The CDR3 DNA sequence: TGTGCCAGTAGTATTTTAGGACAGGGTGCCGAGCAGTTCTTC. This encodes CASSILGQGAEQFF.

This clone occurred once. The chain has TRBV6-2 or TRBV6-3 and TRBJ1-1; possible D gene TRBD1, 6 bases. V was cut by 6 bases and J by 4 bases, with 15 bases left in between. This CDR3 has 14 amino acids. Germline V CDR1 and CDR2: MNHEY, SVGEGT. The CDR3 loop is CASSLTGVGTEAFF. The CDR3 DNA follows: TGTGCCAGCAGCTTGACAGGAGTCGGCACTGAAGCTTTCTTT.

The rearrangement uses TRBV7-9 and TRBJ2-3; 11 bases are a match to TRBD2. There are 18 residues in the CDR3. With 1 base clipped from V and 4 bases from J, the junction kept 10 bases outside the gene matches. Germline V gene lookup returns CDR1 SEHNR and CDR2 FQNEAQ (reference sequence). CDR3 residues: CASSLVAGGPTFPDTQYF. Here the CDR3 DNA reads TGTGCCAGCAGCTTAGTAGCGGGGGGGCCAACTTTCCCAGATACGCAGTATTTT.

The V and J genes are TRBV5-8 and TRBJ2-7, with 7 bases matching TRBD1. J gave up 3 bases and V 0 bases, and 12 bases lay outside the gene matches. CDR3 length equals 17 residues. Germline V gene lookup returns CDR1 SGHTS and CDR2 YDEGEE. The CDR3: CASSLELRQGVVYEQYF. CDR3 nucleotide sequence: TGTGCCAGCAGCTTGGAACTTCGGCAGGGGGTCGTCTACGAGCAGTACTTC.

V is TRBV30 and J is TRBJ2-7, with D possibly TRBD2 on 7 matching bases. The germline CDR1 and CDR2 sequences are GTSNPN and SVGIG (reference sequence). This CDR3 has 14 amino acids. Trimming shortened V by 5 bases and J by 3 bases, and 17 bases separated the two germline ends. This CDR3 is CAWGRGGVIYEQYF. The CDR3 nucleotides are TGTGCCTGGGGGAGGGGGGGCGTTATCTACGAGCAGTACTTC.

This chain links TRBV29-1 with TRBJ2-7, with D perhaps matching TRBD1 (6 bases). Germline V gives CDR1 SQVTM, CDR2 ANQGSEA. Trimming took off 7 bases at V and 3 bases at J, with 13 bases between the two ends. The CDR3 loop spans 12 amino acids. CDR3 residues: CSARDINYEQYF. The CDR3 nucleotides are TGCAGCGCACGGGACATCAACTACGAGCAGTACTTC.

This clone has only a few counts. The DNA for the CDR3 is TGTGCCAGCAGCTTGGTTCAGGGGAGTTCACCCCTCCACTTT. This sequence encodes CASSLVQGSSPLHF. This chain links TRBV5-8 with TRBJ1-6, with a tentative D call TRBD1 (6 bases). V was pared by 0 bases and J by 9 bases, with 10 bases between. The CDR3 consists of 14 residues. CDR1 is SGHTS and CDR2 is YDEGEE in the germline V gene.

The gene calls are TRBV2 and TRBJ1-1; D might be TRBD1 (6 bases). Germline-derived CDR1 and CDR2 are SNHLY and FYNNEI. The CDR3 has 12 amino acids. V lost 6 bases and J lost 10, with 15 bases in between. In DNA form, the CDR3 reads TGTGCCAGCAGAGCAGGGGTTGGAGGAGCTTTCTTT. It translates to CASRAGVGGAFF.

The chain joins TRBV5-1 to TRBJ1-3, with unresolved D. Germline V gene data show CDR1 as SGHRS and CDR2 as YFSETQ. V was cut by 0 bases and J by 4 bases, with 11 bases left in between. This CDR3 spans 15 amino acids. The CDR3 nucleotides are TGCGCCAGCAGCTTGGACGGTTCCTGGGGAAACACCATATATTTT. Residues: CASSLDGSWGNTIYF.

The rearrangement joins TRBV4-2 to TRBJ2-5, with a weak D call TRBD1 (6 bases). There are 15 residues in the CDR3. Germline V gene lookup returns CDR1 LGHNA and CDR2 YNFKEQ. V was shortened by 0 bases and J by 5 bases, with 13 bases between the two germline ends. The CDR3 spells CASSQEGGVSETQYF. The CDR3 DNA is TGTGCCAGCAGCCAAGAAGGGGGTGTGAGTGAGACCCAGTACTTC.

The chain links TRBV29-1 to TRBJ2-2; a weak D match, TRBD1 (6 bases). The germline gives CDR1 SQVTM, CDR2 ANQGSEA. The CDR3 consists of 12 residues. Trimming took off 6 bases at V and 7 bases at J, with 12 bases between the two ends. In nucleotides, the CDR3 is TGCAGCGTGGGGGCTCAGGGCGGGGAGCTGTTTTTT. It translates to CSVGAQGGELFF.

This clone was observed a handful of times. This chain joins TRBV7-7 and TRBJ2-5; D possibly corresponds to TRBD1 (7 bases). This CDR3 has 15 residues. Germline V gene data show CDR1 as SSHAT and CDR2 as FNYEAQ (reference sequence). Trimming took off 0 bases at V and 5 bases at J, with 13 bases between the two ends. In DNA form, the CDR3 reads TGTGCCAGCAGCTTAGCTCCCAGGGGGGATGAGACCCAGTACTTC. It is translated as CASSLAPRGDETQYF.

The gene calls are TRBV15 and TRBJ2-1; 8 nucleotides match TRBD1. Germline V gives CDR1 LNHNV, CDR2 YYDKDF (reference sequence). With 5 bases clipped from V and 0 bases from J, the junction kept 6 bases outside the gene matches. CDR3 size: 16 residues. CDR3 DNA: TGTGCCACCAGCCCTGGACAGGGCCGCTCCTACAATGAGCAGTTCTTC. The encoded protein is CATSPGQGRSYNEQFF.

This clone was counted between two and nine times. The V gene is TRBV16, the J gene TRBJ1-2; TRBD1 matches 7 bases. From germline, CDR1 is KGHSY and CDR2 FQNENV. The CDR3 has 15 residues. V shed 4 bases, J shed 4 bases, and the junction held 9 bases outside the gene matches. This chain's CDR3 is CASSPKTGQIYGYTF. CDR3 DNA sequence: TGTGCCAGCAGCCCAAAGACGGGACAGATCTATGGCTACACCTTC.

The rearrangement uses TRBV11-2 and TRBJ2-3; 7 bases line up with TRBD2. The CDR3 is made up of 15 amino acids. In germline, CDR1 is SGHAT, CDR2 FQNNGV. Unmatched junction bases numbered 3, after V lost 0 bases and J lost 3 bases. The CDR3 DNA reads as TGTGCCAGCAGCTTAGATCTTAGCGGGACAGATACGCAGTATTTT. It encodes CASSLDLSGTDTQYF.

The CDR3 protein is CASSELAGPTSPLHF. The CDR3 coding sequence is TGTGCCAGCAGTGAATTGGCAGGGCCCACTTCACCCCTCCACTTT. V usage is TRBV25-1 and J usage is TRBJ1-6, with D perhaps TRBD1 (5 bases). Germline assignment: CDR1 MGHDK and CDR2 SYGVNS. V was clipped by 1 base and J by 9 bases, with 13 bases between them. The CDR3 has 15 residues.

This clone has a handful of counts. The chain uses TRBV2 and TRBJ2-1, with 14 nucleotides matching TRBD2. The trim removed 7 bases at V and 6 bases at J, leaving 5 bases unmatched. In germline, CDR1 is SNHLY, CDR2 FYNNEI. The CDR3 contains 15 residues. The CDR3 region is CASTRLAGGPNEQFF. The CDR3, as DNA: TGTGCCAGCACTAGACTAGCGGGGGGGCCCAATGAGCAGTTCTTC.